Included here is one T cell receptor (beta chain) sequence, with context. No antigen is known for it. This specimen comes from a study of T cell responses to AZD1222 COVID-19 vaccine. Across the whole study: Second-dose intervals near 4 or 12 weeks were combined.

Points from the study as a whole: The sample set comprised mostly white British donors with more females, and clonal diversity was possibly underestimated. Repertoires were collected only later (after the peak T cell response had occurred). Reports indicate that nearly half of spike-specific TCRs are directed at unmutated variant regions.

Libraries were prepared by immunoSEQ multiplex PCR; TCRdb keeps only in-frame clonotypes and omits some of them. The sample records around 100,000 clones, approximately 91% being singletons. V was trimmed by 3 bases and J by 6 bases, leaving 9 bases between them. Germline CDR1 and CDR2: LGHDT and YNNKEL (reference sequence). CDR3 length equals 13 residues. The rearrangement uses TRBV3-1 (or the pseudogene TRBV3-2) and TRBJ1-5; D is uncertain. This TCR was recovered from an adult in good health. The sample was peripheral blood, taken on day 0 of AZD1222 vaccination. CDR3 nucleotide sequence: TGTGCCAGCAGCCACAGAGAGGGTCAGCCCCAGCATTTT. Protein product: CASSHREGQPQHF.